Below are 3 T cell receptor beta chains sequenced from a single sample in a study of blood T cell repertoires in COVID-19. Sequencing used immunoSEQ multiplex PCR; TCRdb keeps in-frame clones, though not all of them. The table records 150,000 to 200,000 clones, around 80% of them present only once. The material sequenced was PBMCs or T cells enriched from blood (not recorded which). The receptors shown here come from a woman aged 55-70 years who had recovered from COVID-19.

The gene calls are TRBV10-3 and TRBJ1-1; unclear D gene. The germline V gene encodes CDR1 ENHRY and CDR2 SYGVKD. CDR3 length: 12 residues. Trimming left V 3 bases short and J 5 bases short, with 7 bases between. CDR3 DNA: TGTGCCATCAGTGATTCGGTTACTGAAGCTTTCTTT. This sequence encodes CAISDSVTEAFF.

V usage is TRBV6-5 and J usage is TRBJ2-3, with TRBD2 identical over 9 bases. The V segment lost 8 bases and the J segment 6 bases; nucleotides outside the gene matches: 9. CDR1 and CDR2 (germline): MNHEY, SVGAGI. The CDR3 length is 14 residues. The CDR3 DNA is TGTGCCAGCTTAGCGGGGGCCCTGGGGGATACGCAGTATTTT. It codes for CASLAGALGDTQYF.

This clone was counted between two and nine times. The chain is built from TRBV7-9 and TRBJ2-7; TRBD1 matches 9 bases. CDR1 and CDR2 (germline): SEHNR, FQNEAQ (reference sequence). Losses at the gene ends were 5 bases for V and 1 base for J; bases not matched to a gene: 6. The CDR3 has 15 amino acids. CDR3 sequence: CASSPKTGGSYEQYF. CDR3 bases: TGTGCCAGCAGCCCGAAGACAGGGGGTTCCTACGAGCAGTACTTC.